Listed below are T cell receptor beta chains from one sample, sequenced in a study of chemoradiotherapy in HPV16-positive cancers. Some clones are missing from TCRdb's copy, which holds only in-frame ones; the method was immunoSEQ multiplex PCR. Among tens of thousands of clones, 88% were seen once, and the ten largest hold around 3.8%. The sample was blood, taken from a patient who underwent chemoradiotherapy. The receptors were sampled from a human donor with HPV-associated anogenital cancer. Each CDR3 is given with its conserved first and last residue. Fields, in order: D gene, J gene, V gene, clone size, CDR3 protein, CDR3 DNA. D genes are given only for firm matches. Expanded clones are given a class, and other clones once, few, many or no size at all.

-	TRBJ2-7	TRBV19	-	CATSDTGFYEQYF	TGTGCCACCTCGGACACAGGATTCTACGAGCAGTACTTC
-	TRBJ1-3	TRBV7-6	-	CASSSQGSSGNTIYF	TGTGCCAGCAGCTCTCAGGGGAGCTCTGGAAACACCATATATTTT
-	TRBJ2-1	TRBV6-1	-	CASSEVSRVTANEQFF	TGTGCCAGCAGTGAGGTTTCGCGGGTCACCGCCAATGAGCAGTTCTTC
-	TRBJ1-1	TRBV6-1	-	CASSLTAEGFTEAFF	TGTGCCAGCAGCCTGACAGCCGAGGGGTTCACTGAAGCTTTCTTT
-	TRBJ2-5	TRBV30	-	CAWRAKGGTQETQYF	TGTGCCTGGAGGGCTAAAGGGGGGACTCAAGAGACCCAGTACTTC
-	TRBJ2-7	TRBV5-8	-	CASSSHSGAYEQYF	TGTGCCAGCAGCTCCCACTCGGGAGCCTACGAGCAGTACTTC
-	TRBJ2-3	TRBV11-2	-	CASGRGGLITDTQYF	TGTGCCAGTGGACGAGGGGGACTAATAACAGATACGCAGTATTTT
-	TRBJ2-7	TRBV7-9	-	CALGKGPSYEQYF	TGTGCCCTGGGGAAGGGTCCCTCCTACGAGCAGTACTTC
-	TRBJ1-1	TRBV18	-	CASSPPLLFETEAFF	TGTGCCAGCTCACCACCTCTGCTATTCGAGACTGAAGCTTTCTTT
-	TRBJ1-1	TRBV7-6	-	CASSLEENTEAFF	TGTGCCAGCAGCTTGGAGGAGAACACTGAAGCTTTCTTT
TRBD1	TRBJ1-1	TRBV6-1	-	CASSDRVTEAFF	TGTGCCAGCTCGGACAGGGTCACTGAAGCTTTCTTT
TRBD1	TRBJ1-3	TRBV4-2	-	CASSQVGGGQGTIYF	TGTGCCAGCAGCCAAGTGGGGGGGGGACAGGGCACCATATATTTT
-	TRBJ1-1	TRBV5-5	-	CASSSEQVTMNTEAFF	TGTGCCAGCAGCTCCGAACAGGTTACCATGAACACTGAAGCTTTCTTT
-	TRBJ2-1	TRBV27	-	CASSPSRYNEQFF	TGTGCCAGCAGTCCGAGCCGCTACAATGAGCAGTTCTTC
-	TRBJ2-7	TRBV7-2	-	CASSLLGVYYEQYF	TGTGCCAGCAGCTTGCTCGGGGTCTACTACGAGCAGTACTTC
-	TRBJ1-5	TRBV6-5	-	CASSRVINQPQHF	TGTGCCAGCAGCCGGGTGATCAATCAGCCCCAGCATTTT
TRBD1	TRBJ1-3	TRBV28	-	CASSLLTLGTVRNTIYF	TGTGCCAGCAGTTTACTTACCCTCGGGACAGTAAGAAACACCATATATTTT
-	TRBJ2-7	TRBV27	-	CASIKGYEQYF	TGTGCCAGCATCAAGGGGTACGAGCAGTACTTC
-	TRBJ1-1	TRBV21-1	-	CASSPVAF	TGTGCCAGCAGCCCCGTCGCATTT
TRBD2	TRBJ2-1	TRBV7-9	-	CATAHSGRRNEQFF	TGTGCCACGGCCCATAGCGGGAGGCGAAATGAGCAGTTCTTC
-	TRBJ1-1	TRBV30	-	CAWAPSRKNTEAFF	TGTGCCTGGGCCCCGAGTAGGAAGAACACTGAAGCTTTCTTT
TRBD1	TRBJ1-5	TRBV30	-	CAWSVVGTGSNQPQHF	TGTGCCTGGAGTGTAGTAGGGACAGGGAGCAATCAGCCCCAGCATTTT
-	TRBJ1-6	TRBV7-8	few	CASSFPQGTLHF	TGTGCCAGCAGCTTCCCCCAGGGAACCCTCCACTTT
-	TRBJ1-2	TRBV10-3	-	CAISESRGNGGYTF	TGTGCCATCAGTGAGTCGAGAGGGAACGGTGGCTACACCTTC
-	TRBJ2-2	TRBV5-4	-	CASSWGSGAGELFF	TGTGCCAGCAGCTGGGGATCGGGTGCCGGGGAGCTGTTTTTT
-	TRBJ1-1	TRBV29-1	few	CSVDLGGNTEAFF	TGCAGCGTTGACCTGGGCGGGAACACTGAAGCTTTCTTT
-	TRBJ1-6	TRBV15	once	CATSRDGTGTPLHF	TGTGCCACCAGCAGAGATGGCACTGGGACACCCCTCCACTTT
-	TRBJ1-1	TRBV30	-	CAWSAGRKNTEAFF	TGTGCCTGGAGTGCGGGACGGAAGAACACTGAAGCTTTCTTT
-	TRBJ1-2	TRBV5-4	-	CASSFLSSVGYTF	TGTGCCAGCAGCTTTCTCAGTTCGGTCGGCTACACCTTC